This note documents a single TCR beta chain sequence. Its antigen remains unidentified. V trimming: 4 bases; J trimming: 6 bases; junction bases outside the gene matches: 4. The germline V gene encodes CDR1 MNHNY and CDR2 SVGAGI (reference sequence). The CDR3 spans 14 residues. The data were taken from a study of cytomegalovirus exposure and HLA in healthy donors. General study findings and limits: According to an earlier analysis, most TCR beta V segments yielded productive rearrangements about 90% or about 30% of the time. Association of a missense DCLRE1C variant with TCR beta V- and J-gene trimming was reported in a later analysis. Association of around 17,000 TCR beta sequences with HLA alleles was found at 0.05 false discovery rate in a later analysis.

Primers: 60 Vbeta forward and 13 Jbeta reverse. Profiling relied on immunoSEQ multiplex PCR, and the TCRdb table lists in-frame clones only, not all of them. Among around 140,000 clones, approximately 80% were seen once, and the ten largest hold approximately 1.5%. The clonotype comes from a man aged 25-45 years in good health and CMV-seropositive. The chain carries TRBV6-6 and TRBJ1-5, with 9 nucleotides matching TRBD1. Sequenced material: PBMCs. This chain's CDR3 is CASSSTGGGQPQHF. The CDR3 DNA reads as TGTGCCAGCAGTTCCACAGGGGGCGGTCAGCCCCAGCATTTT.